The 24 T cell receptor beta chains listed next were all sequenced from one sample in a study of vaccination effects on CD4 cells after COVID-19. Here immunoSEQ multiplex PCR was the method, and the copy in TCRdb shows in-frame clones only, minus some. The sample lists about 60,000 clones; under 80% were seen once. What these receptors recognize is not known. Antigen-specific CD4+ T cells expanded by the ViraFEST assay with viral peptide pools were then sequenced. Having been cultured for roughly 10 days, the cells underwent CD4+ T cell isolation. Everyone in the study got two shots of either the BNT162b2 or mRNA-1273 vaccine. Sequencing used CD4+ T cells from PBMCs cultured with HCoV-OC43 spike peptides, obtained after COVID-19 vaccination. The sample's subset: HCoV-OC43 spike overlapping peptide pool stimulation. These TCRs come from a human donor who received a COVID-19 vaccine.

The chain couples TRBV29-1 to TRBJ1-1, with a weak D call TRBD1 (5 bases). In germline, CDR1 is SQVTM, CDR2 ANQGSEA. There are 14 residues in the CDR3. V was pared by 3 bases and J by 1 base, with 12 bases between. CDR3 nucleotides: TGCAGCGTTGAGAAGGGACCCTCGAACACTGAAGCTTTCTTT. It yields the protein CSVEKGPSNTEAFF.

The chain links TRBV27 to TRBJ1-5; unclear D gene. The germline V gene has CDR1 MNHEY and CDR2 SMNVEV (reference sequence). V gave up 7 bases and J gave up 0 bases, with 13 bases separating them. The CDR3 loop spans 15 amino acids. CDR3 sequence reads: CASILIGYSNQPQHF. DNA of the CDR3: TGTGCCAGCATCCTTATCGGGTATAGCAATCAGCCCCAGCATTTT.

The chain recombines TRBV9 with TRBJ1-5; tentative D call: TRBD1 (6 bases). Germline V gene sequence: CDR1 SGDLS, CDR2 YYNGEE. The CDR3 loop spans 15 amino acids. The germline V and J ends were trimmed by 0 bases and 6 bases, with 13 bases remaining between them. CDR3 protein: CASSVGAGVGQPQHF. In DNA form, the CDR3 reads TGTGCCAGCAGCGTAGGGGCAGGGGTTGGTCAGCCCCAGCATTTT.

The table lists this clone with a few counts. The V call is TRBV7-2, the J call TRBJ2-3, with 8 bases lining up with TRBD2. The V segment lost 1 base and the J segment 7 bases; nucleotides outside the gene matches: 13. The germline V gene encodes CDR1 SGHTA and CDR2 FQGNSA. The CDR3 is 17 amino acids. DNA of the CDR3: TGTGCCAGCAGCTTAGAGGCGGGGGGCCGACTATCGAATACGCAGTATTTT. Protein product: CASSLEAGGRLSNTQYF.

V gene TRBV6-1 combines with J gene TRBJ2-2, with TRBD1 matching over 8 bases. V lost 4 bases, J lost 9 bases, and 10 bases stayed unmatched. Germline CDR1 and CDR2: MNHNS and SASEGT. CDR3 size: 15 residues. CDR3 protein: CASSVLLTGVRELFF. CDR3 bases: TGTGCCAGCAGTGTCCTCTTGACAGGGGTTAGGGAGCTGTTTTTT.

The J gene is TRBJ1-1, the V gene TRBV19; 8 bases align to TRBD1. The ends lost 6 bases at V and 1 base at J; junction bases unmatched: 7. The CDR3 contains 15 residues. Germline V gene lookup returns CDR1 LNHDA and CDR2 SQIVND (reference sequence). CDR3 region: CASRDPGQGNTEAFF. The CDR3 coding sequence is TGTGCCAGTAGAGACCCCGGACAGGGGAACACTGAAGCTTTCTTT.

The rearrangement joins TRBV19 to TRBJ2-3; 7 bases fit TRBD2. The germline CDR1 and CDR2 sequences are LNHDA and SQIVND (reference sequence). CDR3 length: 17 amino acids. With V trimmed by 4 bases and J by 0 bases, 10 bases remained unmatched. The CDR3 DNA reads TGTGCCAGTAGTAGATTAGCGGGCGACTCTAGCACAGATACGCAGTATTTT. Translated: CASSRLAGDSSTDTQYF.

The gene calls are TRBV6-1 and TRBJ1-3; D may be TRBD1 (5 bases). CDR3 length: 16 residues. Trimming stripped 4 bases from V and 0 bases from J, with 13 bases between. Per germline, CDR1 MNHNS and CDR2 SASEGT. The CDR3 loop reads CASSVSRQPSGNTIYF. The CDR3 region has the DNA TGTGCCAGCAGTGTTTCGAGACAGCCCTCTGGAAACACCATATATTTT.

The chain recombines TRBV6-2 or TRBV6-3 with TRBJ1-2; D not resolved. Trimming cost V 6 bases and J 5 bases, with 16 bases left between them. In germline, CDR1 is MNHEY, CDR2 SVGEGT. The CDR3 runs to 14 residues. This chain's CDR3 is CASSRATGWYGYTF. DNA of the CDR3: TGTGCCAGCAGCCGCGCGACGGGATGGTATGGCTACACCTTC.

The rearrangement uses TRBV15 and TRBJ2-5, with D perhaps TRBD1 (6 bases). Germline CDR1 is LNHNV and CDR2 is YYDKDF (reference sequence). V was pared by 1 base and J by 5 bases, with 14 bases between. The CDR3 length is 15 residues. The CDR3 DNA reads as TGTGCCACCAGCAGAGGTTGGACAGAGGGTGAGACCCAGTACTTC. This sequence encodes CATSRGWTEGETQYF.

The J gene is TRBJ2-7, the V gene TRBV5-5; D may be TRBD1 (6 bases). Looked up from germline, CDR1 is SGHKS and CDR2 is YYEKEE (reference sequence). V shed 4 bases and J shed 2 bases, with 13 bases lying between them. The CDR3 loop spans 14 amino acids. CDR3 loop: CASSPAGVAYEQYV. In DNA, the CDR3 is TGTGCCAGCAGCCCCGCAGGGGTAGCCTACGAGCAGTACGTC.

The gene calls are TRBV11-2 and TRBJ2-5; 10 nucleotides agree with TRBD2. The CDR3 consists of 17 residues. The germline CDR1 and CDR2 sequences are SGHAT and FQNNGV. Trimming took 5 bases from V and 4 from J; bases not matched to a gene: 13. The CDR3 region is CASSPLAGAKRGETQYF. The CDR3, as DNA: TGTGCCAGCAGCCCGCTAGCGGGGGCTAAGAGGGGAGAGACCCAGTACTTC. The variable domain in full, with the rest retrieved from reference TRBV11-2 and TRBJ2-5, is EAGVAQSPRYKIIEKRQSVAFWCNPISGHATLYWYQQILGQGPKLLIQFQNNGVVDDSQLPKDRFSAERLKGVDSTLKIQPAKLEDSAVYLCASSPLAGAKRGETQYFGPGTRLLVL.

CDR3 loop: CASNTQGVDTEAFF. DNA for the CDR3: TGTGCCAGCAACACACAGGGCGTGGACACTGAAGCTTTCTTT. The gene calls are TRBV2 and TRBJ1-1; perhaps TRBD1 as D (6 bases). Looked up from germline, CDR1 is SNHLY and CDR2 is FYNNEI. The CDR3 length is 14 residues. V was cut by 7 bases and J by 3 bases, with 15 bases left in between.

This chain connects TRBV24-1 to TRBJ2-3, with 11 bases identical to TRBD1. The CDR3 is 16 amino acids. Losses at the gene ends were 5 bases for V and 0 bases for J; bases not matched to a gene: 3. CDR1 is KGHDR and CDR2 is SFDVKD in the germline V gene. The CDR3 DNA follows: TGTGCCACCAGTGGGACAGGGGGCCCCAGCACAGATACGCAGTATTTT. Translation: CATSGTGGPSTDTQYF.

CDR3 bases: TGTGCCAGCAGCTTAGCAGGGGTTAATGAAAAACTGTTTTTT. Translation gives CASSLAGVNEKLFF. The V and J genes are TRBV7-8 and TRBJ1-4, with D maybe TRBD1 (5 bases). V was trimmed by 0 bases and J by 4 bases, leaving 6 bases between them. From germline, CDR1 is SGHVS and CDR2 FQNEAQ. The CDR3 consists of 14 residues.

The rearrangement links TRBV6-2 or TRBV6-3 to TRBJ1-1; D is perhaps TRBD1 (5 bases). CDR1 is MNHEY and CDR2 is SVGEGT in the germline V gene. V was shortened by 2 bases and J by 0 bases, with 25 bases between the two germline ends. The CDR3 totals 20 residues. CDR3 nucleotides: TGTGCCAGCAGTTACCGCGAGCGGCAGGGCCTGCGAGGGATGAACACTGAAGCTTTCTTT. Its protein product is CASSYRERQGLRGMNTEAFF.

The table lists this clone with a count of one. The chain is built from TRBV11-2 and TRBJ1-2, with 9 nucleotides matching TRBD1. Germline-derived CDR1 and CDR2 are SGHAT and FQNNGV. V was clipped by 5 bases and J by 4 bases; unmatched bases: 5. The CDR3 is 14 residues long. The CDR3 bases are TGTGCCAGCAGCAAGGACAGGGGTGGCTATGGCTACACCTTC. Translated, it gives CASSKDRGGYGYTF.

The chain uses TRBV4-1 and TRBJ2-5; weak D call: TRBD1 (6 bases). Germline V gene lookup returns CDR1 MGHRA and CDR2 YSYEKL. With 1 base removed from V and 7 bases from J, the gap between germline ends came to 13 bases. This CDR3 has 14 residues. The CDR3 is CASSQGETGGTQYF. DNA for the CDR3: TGCGCCAGCAGCCAAGGAGAGACAGGAGGGACCCAGTACTTC.

The V call is TRBV15, the J call TRBJ2-5; D is ambiguous. This CDR3 spans 15 amino acids. Per germline, CDR1 LNHNV and CDR2 YYDKDF (reference sequence). The V and J ends lost 0 bases and 2 bases respectively, with 10 bases between them. The CDR3 nucleotides read TGTGCCACCAGCAGAGAATTTGGGGTACAAGAGACCCAGTACTTC. Protein: CATSREFGVQETQYF.

The rearrangement uses TRBV11-3 and TRBJ2-3, with D perhaps TRBD1 or TRBD2 (6 bases each). V was clipped by 5 bases and J by 4 bases, with 16 bases between them. This CDR3 comprises 15 residues. CDR1 and CDR2 from the germline V gene are SGHNT and YENEEA. The chain's CDR3 is CASSPGTWGADTQYF. Here the CDR3 DNA reads TGTGCCAGCAGCCCCGGGACATGGGGGGCAGATACGCAGTATTTT.

V is TRBV6-5 and J is TRBJ1-2, with D unresolved. Trimming left V 0 bases short and J 0 bases short, with 8 bases between. Germline V lookup: CDR1 MNHEY, CDR2 SVGAGI. This CDR3 contains 15 residues. The DNA of the CDR3 is TGTGCCAGCAGTTACTCGGCACCGCCTAACTATGGCTACACCTTC. It specifies CASSYSAPPNYGYTF.

This chain connects TRBV27 to TRBJ2-4; no reliable D call. The CDR3 is made up of 14 amino acids. V was trimmed by 3 bases and J by 0 bases, leaving 6 bases between them. In germline, CDR1 is MNHEY, CDR2 SMNVEV (reference sequence). The CDR3 region is CASSFSLAKNIQYF. CDR3 coding DNA: TGTGCCAGCAGTTTTTCCCTAGCCAAAAACATTCAGTACTTC.

The chain recombines TRBV7-8 with TRBJ2-5; a weak D match, TRBD2 (6 bases). Germline V CDR1 and CDR2: SGHVS, FQNEAQ. Trimming removed 4 bases at V and 1 base at J, with 13 bases between. The CDR3 sequence is 15 residues long. CDR3 region: CASSSPGSLQETQYF. As DNA, the CDR3 is TGTGCCAGCAGCTCTCCCGGGAGCCTCCAAGAGACCCAGTACTTC.

The chain has TRBV7-3 and TRBJ2-6; 7 bases map to TRBD1. Germline CDR1 SGHTA, CDR2 FQGTGA. J was trimmed by 4 bases and V by 6 bases; bases with no gene match: 6. This CDR3 has 15 amino acids. Here the CDR3 reads CASSRQGTGANVLTF. The CDR3 bases are TGTGCCAGCAGTCGACAGGGTACCGGGGCCAACGTCCTGACTTTC.